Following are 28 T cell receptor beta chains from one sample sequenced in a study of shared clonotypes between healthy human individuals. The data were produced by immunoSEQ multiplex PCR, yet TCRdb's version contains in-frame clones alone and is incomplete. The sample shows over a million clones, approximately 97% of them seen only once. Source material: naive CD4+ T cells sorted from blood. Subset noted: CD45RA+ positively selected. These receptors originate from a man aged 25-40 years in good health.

The CDR3: CASKGDTETQYF. The CDR3 bases are TGTGCCAGCAAGGGGGACACAGAGACCCAGTACTTC. V usage is TRBV2 and J usage is TRBJ2-5; D perhaps matches TRBD1 (6 bases). Germline loops: CDR1 SNHLY, CDR2 FYNNEI. CDR3 length: 12 residues. V lost 7 bases and J 4 bases, leaving 10 bases between the germline ends. The full variable domain, completed using reference TRBV2 and TRBJ2-5, is EPEVTQTPSHQVTQMGQEVILRCVPISNHLYFYWYRQILGQKVEFLVSFYNNEISEKSEIFDDQFSVERPDGSNFTLKIRSTKLEDSAMYFCASKGDTETQYFGPGTRLLVL.

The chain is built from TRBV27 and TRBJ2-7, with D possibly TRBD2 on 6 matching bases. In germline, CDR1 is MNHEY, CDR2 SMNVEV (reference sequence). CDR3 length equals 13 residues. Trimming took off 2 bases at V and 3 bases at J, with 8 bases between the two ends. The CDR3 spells CASSLGGIYEQYF. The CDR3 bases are TGTGCCAGCAGTTTAGGGGGGATCTACGAGCAGTACTTC.

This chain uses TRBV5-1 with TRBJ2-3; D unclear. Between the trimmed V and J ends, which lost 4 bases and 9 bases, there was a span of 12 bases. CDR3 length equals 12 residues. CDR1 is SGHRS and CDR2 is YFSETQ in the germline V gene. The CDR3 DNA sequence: TGCGCCAGCAGCCCGGGCGTTTCCACGCAGTATTTT. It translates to CASSPGVSTQYF.

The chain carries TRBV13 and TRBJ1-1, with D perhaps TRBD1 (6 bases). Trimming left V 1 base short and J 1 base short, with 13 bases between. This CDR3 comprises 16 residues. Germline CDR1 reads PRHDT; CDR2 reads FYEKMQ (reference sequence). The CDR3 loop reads CASSLEGGARNTEAFF. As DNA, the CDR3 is TGTGCCAGCAGCTTAGAGGGGGGCGCGAGGAACACTGAAGCTTTCTTT. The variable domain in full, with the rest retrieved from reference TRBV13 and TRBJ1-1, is AAGVIQSPRHLIKEKRETATLKCYPIPRHDTVYWYQQGPGQDPQFLISFYEKMQSDKGSIPDRFSAQQFSDYHSELNMSSLELGDSALYFCASSLEGGARNTEAFFGQGTRLTVV.

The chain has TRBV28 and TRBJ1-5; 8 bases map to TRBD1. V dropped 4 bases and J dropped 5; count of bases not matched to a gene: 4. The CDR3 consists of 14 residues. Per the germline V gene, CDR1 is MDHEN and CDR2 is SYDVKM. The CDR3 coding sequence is TGTGCCAGCAGTTCCGGACAGGGTTATCAGCCCCAGCATTTT. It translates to CASSSGQGYQPQHF.

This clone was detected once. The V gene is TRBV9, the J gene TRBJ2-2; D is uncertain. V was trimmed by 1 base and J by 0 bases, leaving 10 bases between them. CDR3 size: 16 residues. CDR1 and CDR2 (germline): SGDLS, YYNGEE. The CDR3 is CASSVSGDSNTGELFF. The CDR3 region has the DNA TGTGCCAGCAGCGTATCGGGTGACTCGAACACCGGGGAGCTGTTTTTT.

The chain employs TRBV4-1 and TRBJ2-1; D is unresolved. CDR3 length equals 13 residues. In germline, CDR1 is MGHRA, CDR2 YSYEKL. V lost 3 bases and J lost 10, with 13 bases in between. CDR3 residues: CASSHVHSEEQFF. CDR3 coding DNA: TGCGCCAGCAGCCATGTTCATTCGGAGGAGCAGTTCTTC.

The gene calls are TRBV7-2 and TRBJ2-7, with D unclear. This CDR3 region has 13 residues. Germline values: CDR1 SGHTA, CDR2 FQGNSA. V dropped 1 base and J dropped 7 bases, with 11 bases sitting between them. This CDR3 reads CASSLEVEAEQYF. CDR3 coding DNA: TGTGCCAGCAGCTTAGAGGTCGAGGCAGAGCAGTACTTC.

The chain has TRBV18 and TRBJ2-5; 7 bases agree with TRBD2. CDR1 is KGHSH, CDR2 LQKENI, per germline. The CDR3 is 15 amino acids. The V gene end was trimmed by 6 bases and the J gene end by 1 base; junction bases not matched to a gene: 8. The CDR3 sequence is CASSRHSGSQETQYF. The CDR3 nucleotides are TGTGCCAGCTCCCGTCATAGCGGGTCCCAAGAGACCCAGTACTTC.

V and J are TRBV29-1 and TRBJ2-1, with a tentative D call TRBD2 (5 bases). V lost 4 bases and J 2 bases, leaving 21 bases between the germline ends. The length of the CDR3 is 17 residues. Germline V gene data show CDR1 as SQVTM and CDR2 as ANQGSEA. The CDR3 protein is CSVARLAWGDPYNEQFF. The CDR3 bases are TGCAGCGTTGCGCGGTTAGCGTGGGGAGATCCCTACAATGAGCAGTTCTTC.

The CDR3 coding sequence is TGTGCCAGCAGCTTAGGTTCGAGACAGGGATTAATGACCGAGCAGTTCTTC. Translated: CASSLGSRQGLMTEQFF. The genes are TRBV7-8 and TRBJ2-1; TRBD1 aligns across 7 bases. After removal of 1 base from V and 10 bases from J, the junction contained 16 bases not matched to a gene. Germline-derived CDR1 and CDR2 are SGHVS and FQNEAQ. This CDR3 spans 17 amino acids.

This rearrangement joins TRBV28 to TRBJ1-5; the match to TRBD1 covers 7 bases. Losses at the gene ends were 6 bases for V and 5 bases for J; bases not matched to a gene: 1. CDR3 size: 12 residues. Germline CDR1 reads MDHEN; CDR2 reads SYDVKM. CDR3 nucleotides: TGTGCCAGCAGCGGACAGGATCAGCCCCAGCATTTT. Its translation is CASSGQDQPQHF. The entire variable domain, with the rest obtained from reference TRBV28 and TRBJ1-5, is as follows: DVKVTQSSRYLVKRTGEKVFLECVQDMDHENMFWYRQDPGLGLRLIYFSYDVKMKEKGDIPEGYSVSREKKERFSLILESASTNQTSMYLCASSGQDQPQHFGDGTRLSIL.

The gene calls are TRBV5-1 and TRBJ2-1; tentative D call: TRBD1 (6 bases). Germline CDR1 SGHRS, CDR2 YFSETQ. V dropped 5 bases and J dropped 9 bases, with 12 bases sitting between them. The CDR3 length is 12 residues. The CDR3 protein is CASSSQGSEQFF. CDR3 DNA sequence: TGCGCCAGCAGTTCACAGGGAAGTGAGCAGTTCTTC.

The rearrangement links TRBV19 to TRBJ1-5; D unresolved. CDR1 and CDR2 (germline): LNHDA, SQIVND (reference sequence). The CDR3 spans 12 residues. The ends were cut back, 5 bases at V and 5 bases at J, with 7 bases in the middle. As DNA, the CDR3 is TGTGCCAGTAGTGAGAGAGATCAGCCCCAGCATTTT. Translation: CASSERDQPQHF.

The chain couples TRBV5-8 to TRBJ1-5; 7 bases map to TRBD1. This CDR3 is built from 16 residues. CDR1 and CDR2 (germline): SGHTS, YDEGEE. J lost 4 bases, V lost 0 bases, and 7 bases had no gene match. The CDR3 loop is CASSLELGGSNQPQHF. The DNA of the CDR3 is TGTGCCAGCAGCTTGGAGTTAGGGGGCAGTAATCAGCCCCAGCATTTT. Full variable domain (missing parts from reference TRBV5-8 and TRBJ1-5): EAGVTQSPTHLIKTRGQQATLRCSPISGHTSVYWYQQALGLGLQFLLWYDEGEERNRGNFPPRFSGRQFPNYSSELNVNALELEDSALYLCASSLELGGSNQPQHFGDGTRLSIL.

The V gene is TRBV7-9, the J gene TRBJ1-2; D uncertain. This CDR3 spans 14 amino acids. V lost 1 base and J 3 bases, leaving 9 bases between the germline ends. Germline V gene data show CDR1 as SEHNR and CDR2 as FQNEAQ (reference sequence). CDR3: CASSLEGRDYGYTF. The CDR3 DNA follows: TGTGCCAGCAGCTTAGAGGGCAGAGACTATGGCTACACCTTC. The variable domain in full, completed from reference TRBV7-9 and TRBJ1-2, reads DTGVSQNPRHKITKRGQNVTFRCDPISEHNRLYWYRQTLGQGPEFLTYFQNEAQLEKSRLLSDRFSAERPKGSFSTLEIQRTEQGDSAMYLCASSLEGRDYGYTFGSGTRLTVV.

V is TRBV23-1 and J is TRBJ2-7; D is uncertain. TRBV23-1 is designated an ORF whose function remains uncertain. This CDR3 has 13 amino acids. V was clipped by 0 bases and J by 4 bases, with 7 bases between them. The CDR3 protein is CASSQSRFYEQYF. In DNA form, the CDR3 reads TGCGCCAGCAGTCAATCCCGATTTTACGAGCAGTACTTC.

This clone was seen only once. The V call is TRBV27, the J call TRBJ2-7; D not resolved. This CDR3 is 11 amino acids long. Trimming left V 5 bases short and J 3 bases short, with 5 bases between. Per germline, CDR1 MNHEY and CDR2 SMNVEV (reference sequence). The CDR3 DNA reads TGTGCCAGCAGTGAGAACTACGAGCAGTACTTC. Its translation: CASSENYEQYF.

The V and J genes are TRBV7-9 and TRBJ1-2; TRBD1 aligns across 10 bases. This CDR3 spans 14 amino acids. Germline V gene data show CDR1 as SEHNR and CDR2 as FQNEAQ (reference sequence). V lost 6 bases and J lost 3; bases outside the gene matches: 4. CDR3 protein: CASRRQGADYGYTF. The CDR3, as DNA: TGTGCCAGCAGAAGACAGGGGGCAGACTATGGCTACACCTTC.

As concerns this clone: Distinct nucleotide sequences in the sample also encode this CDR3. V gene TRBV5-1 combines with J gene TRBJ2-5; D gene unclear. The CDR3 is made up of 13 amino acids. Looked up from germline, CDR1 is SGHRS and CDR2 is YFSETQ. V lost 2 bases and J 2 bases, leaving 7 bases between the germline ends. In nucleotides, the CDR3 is TGCGCCAGCAGCTTCGCCGTACAAGAGACCCAGTACTTC. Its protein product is CASSFAVQETQYF.

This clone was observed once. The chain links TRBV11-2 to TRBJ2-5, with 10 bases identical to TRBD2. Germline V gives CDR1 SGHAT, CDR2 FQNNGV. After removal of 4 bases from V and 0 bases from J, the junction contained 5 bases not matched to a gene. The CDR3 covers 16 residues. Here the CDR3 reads CASSSTSGTYQETQYF. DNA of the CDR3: TGTGCCAGCAGCTCTACTAGCGGGACGTACCAAGAGACCCAGTACTTC. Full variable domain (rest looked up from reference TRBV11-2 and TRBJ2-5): EAGVAQSPRYKIIEKRQSVAFWCNPISGHATLYWYQQILGQGPKLLIQFQNNGVVDDSQLPKDRFSAERLKGVDSTLKIQPAKLEDSAVYLCASSSTSGTYQETQYFGPGTRLLVL.

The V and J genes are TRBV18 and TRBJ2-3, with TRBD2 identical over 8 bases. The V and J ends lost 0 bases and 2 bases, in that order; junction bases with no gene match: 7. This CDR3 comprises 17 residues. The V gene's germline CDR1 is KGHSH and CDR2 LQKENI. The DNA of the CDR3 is TGTGCCAGCTCACCACCGGGCCGCGGGAGGATCACAGATACGCAGTATTTT. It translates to CASSPPGRGRITDTQYF. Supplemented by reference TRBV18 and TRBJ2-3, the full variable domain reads NAGVMQNPRHLVRRRGQEARLRCSPMKGHSHVYWYRQLPEEGLKFMVYLQKENIIDESGMPKERFSAEFPKEGPSILRIQQVVRGDSAAYFCASSPPGRGRITDTQYFGPGTRLTVL.

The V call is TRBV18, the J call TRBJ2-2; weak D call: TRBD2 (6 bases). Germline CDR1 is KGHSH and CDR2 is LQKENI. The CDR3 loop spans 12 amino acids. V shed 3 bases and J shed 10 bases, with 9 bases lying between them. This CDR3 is CASSPRGKELFF. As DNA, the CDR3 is TGTGCCAGCTCACCGCGGGGAAAGGAGCTGTTTTTT.

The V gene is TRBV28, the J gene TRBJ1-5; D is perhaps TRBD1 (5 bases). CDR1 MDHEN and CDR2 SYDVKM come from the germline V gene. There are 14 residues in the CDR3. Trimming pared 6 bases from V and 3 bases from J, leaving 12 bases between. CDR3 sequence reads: CASSDGAYNQPQHF. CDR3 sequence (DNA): TGTGCCAGCAGCGATGGGGCGTACAATCAGCCCCAGCATTTT.

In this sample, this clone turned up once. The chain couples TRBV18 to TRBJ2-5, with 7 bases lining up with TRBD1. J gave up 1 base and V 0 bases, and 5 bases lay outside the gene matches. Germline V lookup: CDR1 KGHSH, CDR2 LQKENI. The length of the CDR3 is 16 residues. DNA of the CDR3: TGTGCCAGCTCACCACCGGCAGGGGGTAGCCAAGAGACCCAGTACTTC. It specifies CASSPPAGGSQETQYF.

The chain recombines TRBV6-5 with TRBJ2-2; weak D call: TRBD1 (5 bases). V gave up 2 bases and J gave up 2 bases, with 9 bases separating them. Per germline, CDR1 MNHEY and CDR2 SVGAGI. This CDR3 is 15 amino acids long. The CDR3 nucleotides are TGTGCCAGCAGTTACGGGCAGGGAAACACCGGGGAGCTGTTTTTT. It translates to CASSYGQGNTGELFF.

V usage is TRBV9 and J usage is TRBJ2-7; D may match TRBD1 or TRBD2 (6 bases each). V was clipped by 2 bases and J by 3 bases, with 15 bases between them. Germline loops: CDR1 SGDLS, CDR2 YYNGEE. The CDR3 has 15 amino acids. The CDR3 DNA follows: TGTGCCAGCAGCGTCTTAGGGGGGTCTAACTACGAGCAGTACTTC. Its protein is CASSVLGGSNYEQYF. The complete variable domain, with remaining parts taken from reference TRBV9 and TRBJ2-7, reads DSGVTQTPKHLITATGQRVTLRCSPRSGDLSVYWYQQSLDQGLQFLIQYYNGEERAKGNILERFSAQQFPDLHSELNLSSLELGDSALYFCASSVLGGSNYEQYFGPGTRLTVT.

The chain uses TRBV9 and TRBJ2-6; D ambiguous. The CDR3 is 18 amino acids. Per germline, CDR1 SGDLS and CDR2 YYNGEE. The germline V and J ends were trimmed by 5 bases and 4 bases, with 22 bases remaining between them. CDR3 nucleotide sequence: TGTGCCAGCAGTCCCTACGGGTCGCTCTCTACCGGGGCCAACGTCCTGACTTTC. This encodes CASSPYGSLSTGANVLTF.